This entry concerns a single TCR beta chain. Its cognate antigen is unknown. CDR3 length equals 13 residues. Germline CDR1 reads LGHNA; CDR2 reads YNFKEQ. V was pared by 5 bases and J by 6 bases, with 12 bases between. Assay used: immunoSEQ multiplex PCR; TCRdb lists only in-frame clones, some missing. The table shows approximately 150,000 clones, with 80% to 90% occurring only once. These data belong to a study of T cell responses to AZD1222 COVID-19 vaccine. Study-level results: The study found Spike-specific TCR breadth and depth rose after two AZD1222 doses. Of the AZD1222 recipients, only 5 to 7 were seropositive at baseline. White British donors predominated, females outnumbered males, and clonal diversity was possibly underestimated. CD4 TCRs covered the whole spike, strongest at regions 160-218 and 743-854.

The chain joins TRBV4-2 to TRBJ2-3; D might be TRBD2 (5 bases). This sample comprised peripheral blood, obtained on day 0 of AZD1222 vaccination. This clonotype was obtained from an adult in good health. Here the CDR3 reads CASSSRRADTQYF. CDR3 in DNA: TGTGCCAGCAGCTCCCGGCGGGCCGATACGCAGTATTTT.